The rows below give T cell receptor beta chains drawn from one sample of a study of beta chain features in type 1 diabetes. This table comes from immunoSEQ multiplex PCR, and its TCRdb copy is limited to in-frame clones, with some not included. This sample has tens of thousands of clones, with 50% to 55% found just once. Material: Tregs from blood. The receptors stem from a woman aged 40 to 50 with type 1 diabetes. Each CDR3 is given with its conserved first and last residue. A D gene is named only where the DNA matches it firmly. The size entry is marked missing in some rows and otherwise reads once, few, many or a size class.

TRBD1	TRBV5-1	TRBJ2-3	few	TGCGCCAGCAGCTTGGTACCGGGACAGGGGGAAAATACGCAGTATTTT	CASSLVPGQGENTQYF
-	TRBV4-1	TRBJ1-2	once	TGCGCCAGCAGCCAAGAGGGGACTCCTCTCTATGGCTACACCTTC	CASSQEGTPLYGYTF
TRBD1	TRBV7-2	TRBJ1-4	once	TGTGCCAGCAGCTGGGGACAGACAGCTTTTAATGAAAAACTGTTTTTT	CASSWGQTAFNEKLFF
TRBD1	TRBV13	TRBJ1-1	-	TGTGCCAGCAGCACCCCAAGACAGGGGCTCTCTGAAGCTTTCTTT	CASSTPRQGLSEAFF
-	TRBV7-2	TRBJ1-4	-	TGTGCCAGCAGCTCAGGGCCTAATGAGAAACTGTTTTTT	CASSSGPNEKLFF
TRBD1	TRBV28	TRBJ1-2	-	TGTGCCAGCAGTAAGGACAGGGGCTATGGCTACACCTTC	CASSKDRGYGYTF
-	TRBV5-1	TRBJ1-3	-	TGCGCCAGCAGCTTTGAGGCGTCTGGAAACACCATATATTTT	CASSFEASGNTIYF
-	TRBV2	TRBJ2-7	-	-	CASSTSSRQGAYEQYF
TRBD2	TRBV7-3	TRBJ2-2	once	TGTGCCAGCAGCTCCCCCGGGGGGAGGACTAGTACCGGGGAGCTGTTTTTT	CASSSPGGRTSTGELFF
TRBD1	TRBV5-1	TRBJ2-1	few	TGCGCCAGCAGCTTGAACAGGGGCCTTCACTACAATGAGCAGTTCTTC	CASSLNRGLHYNEQFF
-	TRBV29-1	TRBJ2-6	-	TGCAGCGTAAGTTCAAGGGGCTCTGGGGCCAACGTCCTGACTTTC	CSVSSRGSGANVLTF
-	TRBV5-1	TRBJ1-4	-	TGCGCCAGCAGCTTGGTTGCGGGCTCTAATGAAAAACTGTTTTTT	CASSLVAGSNEKLFF
-	TRBV7-2	TRBJ1-5	few	TGTGCCAGCAGCTTAGTGGACTATAGCAATCAGCCCCAGCATTTT	CASSLVDYSNQPQHF
-	TRBV6-5	TRBJ1-1	-	TGTGCCAGCAGTGGCTCGGGGGGCACTGAAGCTTTCTTT	CASSGSGGTEAFF
TRBD1	TRBV7-2	TRBJ2-7	-	TGTGCCAGCAGCTTAGACCCGGGACAGGGCTACGAGCAGTACTTC	CASSLDPGQGYEQYF
-	TRBV7-9	TRBJ1-6	-	TGTGCCAGCAGCAGGGCCCCCCCCCAGGGAAGAGAGGATTCACCCCTCCACTTT	CASSRAPPQGREDSPLHF
TRBD1	TRBV7-2	TRBJ1-5	-	TGTGCCAGCAGCTTAAATCCCGGGACAGGGGGCCGTCAGCCCCAGCATTTT	CASSLNPGTGGRQPQHF
-	TRBV7-3	TRBJ2-3	-	TGTGCCAGCAGCTTAGGGCGGGATAAGACAGATACGCAGTATTTT	CASSLGRDKTDTQYF
-	TRBV4-1	TRBJ2-4	-	TGCGCCAGCAGCCCCGACAGGTTAGCCAAAAACATTCAGTACTTC	CASSPDRLAKNIQYF
-	TRBV19	TRBJ1-1	few	TGTGCCAGTAGTTTGGCAGAGGGTATCATGAACACTGAAGCTTTCTTT	CASSLAEGIMNTEAFF
TRBD1	TRBV7-2	TRBJ2-2	-	TGTGCCAGCAGCACCCGGACAGGGGGCGTAACCGGGGAGCTGTTTTTT	CASSTRTGGVTGELFF
-	TRBV10-3	TRBJ2-7	-	TGTGCCACCGGGTTGCCCTACGAGCAGTACTTC	CATGLPYEQYF
-	TRBV7-2	TRBJ1-1	few	TGTGCCAGCAGCTTACAGGGGATGAACACTGAAGCTTTCTTT	CASSLQGMNTEAFF